This T cell receptor beta chain was sequenced during a study of a mutant IDH1 vaccine in newly diagnosed glioma. Documented time point: week 35, safety follow-up. Vaccination comprised doses that each held 300 ug of mutant IDH1 20-mer peptide, plus topical imiquimod. Those who donated had recent WHO grade 3 or 4 IDH1-mutant, ATRX-lost astrocytomas. A remark on this clone: Antigen unknown.

The data were produced by immunoSEQ multiplex PCR, yet TCRdb's version contains in-frame clones alone and is incomplete. Of 50,000 to 75,000 clones in the sample, 65% to 75% were seen once. Germline CDR1 LNHDA, CDR2 SQIVND (reference sequence). The CDR3 contains 16 residues. V was clipped by 7 bases and J by 6 bases, with 22 bases between them. The specimen comprised PBMCs, sampled from a glioma patient whose treatment included an IDH1 peptide vaccine. The chain has TRBV19 and TRBJ1-5, with D possibly being TRBD1 (5 bases). This receptor was taken from a man aged 45-65 years with glioma. The CDR3: CASTGGGIGSIQPQHF. The CDR3 DNA reads as TGTGCCAGTACCGGGGGAGGGATCGGTTCCATTCAGCCCCAGCATTTT. Complete variable domain (other parts from reference TRBV19 and TRBJ1-5): DGGITQSPKYLFRKEGQNVTLSCEQNLNHDAMYWYRQDPGQGLRLIYYSQIVNDFQKGDIAEGYSVSREKKESFPLTVTSAQKNPTAFYLCASTGGGIGSIQPQHFGDGTRLSIL.